The 7 T cell receptor beta chains presented below share a single source sample, sequenced in a study of PD-L1 blockade in urothelial cancer. TCRdb's table, derived via immunoSEQ multiplex PCR, lists solely in-frame clones and lacks some. The sample holds about 43,000 clones, 88% seen once. This specimen was PBMCs, taken around atezolizumab (anti-PD-L1) treatment. The receptors here all came from a woman aged 55-69 years with urothelial cancer.

This chain links TRBV7-8 with TRBJ1-1; tentative D call: TRBD1 (5 bases). In germline, CDR1 is SGHVS, CDR2 FQNEAQ. The CDR3 is 13 residues long. V was shortened by 5 bases and J by 6 bases, with 13 bases between the two germline ends. This chain's CDR3 is CASSPSGTAEAFF. Here the CDR3 DNA reads TGTGCCAGCAGCCCCAGCGGGACGGCTGAAGCTTTCTTT.

The rearrangement links TRBV18 to TRBJ2-7; no clear D gene. The CDR3 contains 12 residues. The germline V gene has CDR1 KGHSH and CDR2 LQKENI. V dropped 1 base and J dropped 7 bases, with 8 bases sitting between them. Here the CDR3 reads CASSPQTREQYF. In DNA form, the CDR3 reads TGTGCCAGCTCACCACAAACCCGGGAGCAGTACTTC.

The CDR3 loop is CASRYRDRNTGELFF. The CDR3, as DNA: TGTGCCAGCAGGTACCGGGACAGAAACACCGGGGAGCTGTTTTTT. The gene calls are TRBV7-8 and TRBJ2-2; 7 bases map to TRBD1. With V trimmed by 6 bases and J by 2 bases, 6 bases remained unmatched. From germline, CDR1 is SGHVS and CDR2 FQNEAQ. The CDR3 contains 15 residues.

Within the sample, this clone is medium-sized (0.01 to 0.1%). The chain joins TRBV11-2 to TRBJ2-6; no firm D call. The germline V and J ends were trimmed by 3 bases and 0 bases, with 9 bases remaining between them. This CDR3 is 16 amino acids long. The V gene's germline CDR1 is SGHAT and CDR2 FQNNGV. CDR3 region: CASSFWPSSGANVLTF. The CDR3 DNA sequence: TGTGCCAGCAGCTTTTGGCCGTCCTCTGGGGCCAACGTCCTGACTTTC.

The chain uses TRBV15 and TRBJ2-5, with 11 bases matching TRBD1. There are 15 residues in the CDR3. Germline values: CDR1 LNHNV, CDR2 YYDKDF (reference sequence). After removal of 5 bases from V and 1 base from J, the junction contained 3 bases not matched to a gene. This CDR3 is CATSGTGGIQETQYF. The CDR3 DNA reads TGTGCCACCAGCGGGACAGGGGGAATCCAAGAGACCCAGTACTTC.

The CDR3 here is CASSQDQQYTDTQYF. The CDR3 region has the DNA TGCGCCAGCAGCCAAGATCAACAATACACAGATACGCAGTATTTT. The genes are TRBV4-3 and TRBJ2-3; no reliable D call. CDR3 length: 15 amino acids. Germline CDR1 LGHNA, CDR2 YSLEER. Trimming pared 0 bases from V and 2 bases from J, leaving 9 bases between.

The rearrangement uses TRBV27 and TRBJ2-1; TRBD2 might be the D (6 bases). The length of the CDR3 is 15 residues. With 4 bases removed from V and 6 bases from J, the gap between germline ends came to 16 bases. Germline values: CDR1 MNHEY, CDR2 SMNVEV (reference sequence). This CDR3 is CASSSPTRGLNEQFF. For the CDR3, the DNA is TGTGCCAGCAGTTCTCCCACTAGGGGACTCAATGAGCAGTTCTTC.